This TCR beta chain was identified in a study of T cell changes during pregnancy in multiple sclerosis. Germline V gene lookup returns CDR1 SGHVS and CDR2 FNYEAQ. The ends lost 5 bases at V and 1 base at J; junction bases unmatched: 7. This CDR3 region has 16 residues. Some clones are missing from TCRdb's copy, which holds only in-frame ones; the method was immunoSEQ multiplex PCR. This sample has about 22,000 clones, with roughly 90% found just once. The TCR sequence derives from a female donor in good health, enrolled as a control in a pregnancy study. The rearrangement joins TRBV7-6 to TRBJ2-7; 11 bases are shared with TRBD2. The material was CD4+ T cells from peripheral blood mononuclear cells, obtained after pregnancy. The DNA of the CDR3 is TGTGCCAGCAGCGCAGCGGGACTAGCGGAGTCCTACGAGCAGTACTTC. Translated, it gives CASSAAGLAESYEQYF. The whole variable domain, remainder taken from reference TRBV7-6 and TRBJ2-7, is GAGVSQSPRYKVTKRGQDVALRCDPISGHVSLYWYRQALGQGPEFLTYFNYEAQQDKSGLPNDRFSAERPEGSISTLTIQRTEQRDSAMYRCASSAAGLAESYEQYFGPGTRLTVT.